Listed here are 22 T cell receptor beta chains from one sample, sequenced in a study of shared clonotypes between healthy human individuals. Here immunoSEQ multiplex PCR was the method, and the copy in TCRdb shows in-frame clones only, minus some. The sample lists under 600,000 clones; roughly 79% were seen once. The sample consisted of PBMCs. The receptors derive from a woman in her thirties or forties in good health. Some clones in this sample may be carry-over from other donors' samples.

CDR3 nucleotide sequence: TGTGCCAGCAGTAGCGGGAGCGAGAACAATGAGCAGTTCTTC. Translating it yields CASSSGSENNEQFF. The rearrangement joins TRBV6-5 to TRBJ2-1; 8 bases map to TRBD2. V was pared by 5 bases and J by 5 bases, with 5 bases of the junction left unmatched. The germline CDR1 and CDR2 sequences are MNHEY and SVGAGI. The CDR3 contains 14 residues.

The V gene is TRBV6-5, the J gene TRBJ2-3; D unresolved. The CDR3 extends over 13 amino acids. Per germline, CDR1 MNHEY and CDR2 SVGAGI. V was trimmed by 7 bases and J by 1 base, leaving 9 bases between them. CDR3 nucleotide sequence: TGTGCCAGCACCCCGACCGGCACAGATACGCAGTATTTT. Translating gives CASTPTGTDTQYF.

This clone is labeled medium-sized. The sample has other DNA sequences that encode this CDR3 too. This rearrangement joins TRBV18 to TRBJ1-1; no clear D gene. V was pared by 1 base and J by 6 bases, with 6 bases between. This CDR3 is 12 amino acids long. The germline CDR1 and CDR2 sequences are KGHSH and LQKENI. The CDR3 is CASSPQGAEAFF. The CDR3 DNA follows: TGTGCCAGCTCACCACAGGGTGCTGAAGCTTTCTTT.

The chain employs TRBV9 and TRBJ2-5; TRBD1 or TRBD2 may be the D gene (5 bases each). Trimming stripped 3 bases from V and 3 bases from J, with 12 bases between. Germline CDR1 and CDR2: SGDLS and YYNGEE. The CDR3 covers 14 residues. Here the CDR3 DNA reads TGTGCCAGCAGCGCCCCCGGGACGGAAGAGACCCAGTACTTC. It codes for CASSAPGTEETQYF.

The genes are TRBV2 and TRBJ1-3; no reliable D call. CDR3 length equals 12 residues. Trimming removed 2 bases from V and 9 bases from J, with 8 bases in between. CDR1 and CDR2 (germline): SNHLY, FYNNEI. The CDR3 spells CASSETRSTIYF. The CDR3 bases are TGTGCCAGCAGTGAAACCCGGTCCACCATATATTTT. Variable domain in full (rest from reference TRBV2 and TRBJ1-3): EPEVTQTPSHQVTQMGQEVILRCVPISNHLYFYWYRQILGQKVEFLVSFYNNEISEKSEIFDDQFSVERPDGSNFTLKIRSTKLEDSAMYFCASSETRSTIYFGEGSWLTVV.

The chain is built from TRBV5-4 and TRBJ2-7; TRBD1 matches 7 bases. The length of the CDR3 is 15 residues. The germline V gene has CDR1 SGHNT and CDR2 YYREEE (reference sequence). V lost 0 bases, J lost 2 bases, and 5 bases stayed unmatched. CDR3 DNA: TGTGCCAGCAGCTTGGCTCGGACAGGTGCCTACGAGCAGTACTTC. It encodes CASSLARTGAYEQYF.

Of note for this clone: This same CDR3 is encoded by further DNA sequences in the sample. The CDR3 nucleotides read TGTGCCAGCAGTGATGGGACTAGCGGAAACAATGAGCAGTTCTTC. This sequence encodes CASSDGTSGNNEQFF. The chain is built from TRBV6-4 and TRBJ2-1; 11 bases fit TRBD2. Germline V gene lookup returns CDR1 MRHNA and CDR2 SNTAGT. The length of the CDR3 is 15 residues. V lost 3 bases to trimming and J lost 5 bases; unmatched junction nucleotides: 3.

The chain recombines TRBV11-2 with TRBJ2-1; 9 nucleotides line up with TRBD2. Losses at the gene ends were 4 bases for V and 4 bases for J; bases not matched to a gene: 2. This CDR3 spans 14 amino acids. Germline CDR1 SGHAT, CDR2 FQNNGV. CDR3 DNA: TGTGCCAGCAGCTCACTAGCGGGTTACAATGAGCAGTTCTTC. Its protein product is CASSSLAGYNEQFF.

The rearrangement joins TRBV9 to TRBJ2-7; 9 bases map to TRBD1. CDR1 is SGDLS and CDR2 is YYNGEE in the germline V gene. The V and J ends lost 3 bases and 5 bases, in that order; junction bases with no gene match: 6. The CDR3 is made up of 14 amino acids. CDR3 bases: TGTGCCAGCAGCGGAGGGACAGGGAGAGACGAGCAGTACTTC. Protein: CASSGGTGRDEQYF.

This chain uses TRBV9 with TRBJ2-7; D is unresolved. The germline V gene encodes CDR1 SGDLS and CDR2 YYNGEE. This CDR3 has 15 amino acids. The V end lost 2 bases, the J end lost 7 bases, and 19 bases lay between the germline ends. CDR3 DNA: TGTGCCAGCAGCGTCATGTCCGACGGCAATATGGAGCAGTACTTC. The encoded protein is CASSVMSDGNMEQYF.

This clone occurred a few times. The sample carries other DNA sequences with the same CDR3. The chain recombines TRBV29-1 with TRBJ1-1; 7 bases agree with TRBD1. The CDR3 loop spans 13 amino acids. V was pared by 5 bases and J by 2 bases, with 5 bases of the junction left unmatched. Per germline, CDR1 SQVTM and CDR2 ANQGSEA. The CDR3 DNA reads TGCAGCGTTAGGACAGGAGGCAACACTGAAGCTTTCTTT. This codes for CSVRTGGNTEAFF.

The CDR3 sequence is CASRKTSVSSYNEQFF. The DNA of the CDR3 is TGTGCCAGCAGAAAGACTTCAGTCAGCTCCTACAATGAGCAGTTCTTC. The chain combines TRBV7-2 with TRBJ2-1; no clear D. The V gene's germline CDR1 is SGHTA and CDR2 FQGNSA. The CDR3 has 16 residues. The V and J ends lost 6 bases and 0 bases respectively, with 15 bases between them.

This clone was seen more than once but under ten times. The chain recombines TRBV29-1 with TRBJ1-1; D not resolved. The V gene's germline CDR1 is SQVTM and CDR2 ANQGSEA. There are 12 residues in the CDR3. The V end lost 6 bases, the J end lost 5 bases, and 13 bases lay between the germline ends. In DNA, the CDR3 is TGCAGCGTGACGGCGGATAGAACTGAAGCTTTCTTT. It specifies CSVTADRTEAFF.

This clone was seen a few times. The gene calls are TRBV29-1 and TRBJ2-5; D perhaps matches TRBD1 (5 bases). V was clipped by 5 bases and J by 1 base, with 8 bases between them. The CDR3 has 12 amino acids. Germline CDR1 is SQVTM and CDR2 is ANQGSEA. CDR3 loop: CSVFRAQETQYF. CDR3 DNA sequence: TGCAGCGTTTTCAGGGCCCAAGAGACCCAGTACTTC.

The chain couples TRBV6-4 to TRBJ2-2; 9 bases fit TRBD2. The V segment lost 3 bases and the J segment 5 bases; nucleotides outside the gene matches: 13. The CDR3 length is 18 residues. Germline loops: CDR1 MRHNA, CDR2 SNTAGT. The CDR3 region has the DNA TGTGCCAGCAGTGAGTCAGTTGCGGGAGGGCCTGAGACCGGGGAGCTGTTTTTT. It is translated as CASSESVAGGPETGELFF.

The chain carries TRBV30 and TRBJ2-5; D gene ambiguous. The CDR3 totals 13 residues. V lost 4 bases and J 5 bases, leaving 14 bases between the germline ends. Germline CDR1 is GTSNPN and CDR2 is SVGIG (reference sequence). The CDR3 sequence: CAWTTNPPETQYF. Here the CDR3 DNA reads TGTGCCTGGACCACCAACCCCCCGGAGACCCAGTACTTC. The full variable domain, with the rest looked up from reference TRBV30 and TRBJ2-5, is SQTIHQWPATLVQPVGSPLSLECTVEGTSNPNLYWYRQAAGRGLQLLFYSVGIGQISSEVPQNLSASRPQDRQFILSSKKLLLSDSGFYLCAWTTNPPETQYFGPGTRLLVL.

In its sample, this clone was seen a few times. The chain has TRBV11-2 and TRBJ1-3, with D unclear. The CDR3 contains 16 residues. Germline-derived CDR1 and CDR2 are SGHAT and FQNNGV. Trimming removed 3 bases from V and 0 bases from J, with 12 bases in between. CDR3: CASSFRTVRSGNTIYF. As DNA, the CDR3 is TGTGCCAGCAGCTTTAGGACCGTGCGCTCTGGAAACACCATATATTTT. Looking up the rest from reference TRBV11-2 and TRBJ1-3 gives the full variable domain: EAGVAQSPRYKIIEKRQSVAFWCNPISGHATLYWYQQILGQGPKLLIQFQNNGVVDDSQLPKDRFSAERLKGVDSTLKIQPAKLEDSAVYLCASSFRTVRSGNTIYFGEGSWLTVV.

CDR3 protein: CASRSTGNQPQHF. CDR3 in DNA: TGTGCCAGCAGGTCCACGGGGAATCAGCCCCAGCATTTT. V and J are TRBV28 and TRBJ1-5; D gene uncertain. This CDR3 is built from 13 residues. V was clipped by 6 bases and J by 4 bases, with 10 bases between them. Germline loops: CDR1 MDHEN, CDR2 SYDVKM.

The table lists this clone with a few counts. This rearrangement joins TRBV4-2 to TRBJ1-2; 7 nucleotides match TRBD1. This CDR3 region has 15 residues. CDR1 is LGHNA and CDR2 is YNFKEQ in the germline V gene. The V and J ends lost 3 bases and 7 bases, in that order; junction bases with no gene match: 11. The CDR3 region has the DNA TGTGCCAGCAGCCACGGATTGACAGGGCAAATTGGCTACACCTTC. It codes for CASSHGLTGQIGYTF.

V and J are TRBV2 and TRBJ2-3; 7 bases line up with TRBD1. The CDR3 contains 15 residues. V shed 6 bases, J shed 1 base, and the junction held 7 bases outside the gene matches. Germline V gives CDR1 SNHLY, CDR2 FYNNEI. CDR3 coding DNA: TGTGCCAGCAGGAGGTTAACAGGGGGCACAGATACGCAGTATTTT. It specifies CASRRLTGGTDTQYF.

This rearrangement joins TRBV7-9 to TRBJ2-7; 8 bases line up with TRBD2. This CDR3 spans 14 amino acids. The germline gives CDR1 SEHNR, CDR2 FQNEAQ (reference sequence). With V trimmed by 8 bases and J by 6 bases, 12 bases remained unmatched. The CDR3 DNA reads TGTGCCAGCCGACGGGGGGGACGGCTGGGCGAGCAGTACTTC. The encoded protein is CASRRGGRLGEQYF.

DNA for the CDR3: TGTGCCATCAGTGAGTACATTTGGGGGGGGAGGACCTACGAGCAGTACTTC. Protein: CAISEYIWGGRTYEQYF. The chain links TRBV10-3 to TRBJ2-7, with 7 bases that match TRBD2. The CDR3 length is 17 residues. Germline assignment: CDR1 ENHRY and CDR2 SYGVKD. The trim removed 1 base at V and 2 bases at J, leaving 11 bases unmatched.